A single sample is the source of the 20 T cell receptor beta chains below, sequenced in a study of CD8 T cells in ankylosing spondylitis. Study results and limitations: A TCR beta motif of 7 to 9 highly homologous variants seemed to mark ankylosing spondylitis blood.

Their antigens are not known. One entry per CDR3 protein results from TCRdb running MiXCR on the 5' RACE reads. The repertoire has about 460,000 distinct CDR3 sequences, approximately 5% of them found once; the top ten carry around 3.5%. The sample consisted of blood, either unsorted or a sorted T cell fraction (not recorded which). The receptors come from a male donor with ankylosing spondylitis.

This clonotype showed up many times. This chain joins TRBV4-3 and TRBJ2-6; 10 bases line up with TRBD2. After removal of 7 bases from V and 0 bases from J, the junction contained 15 bases not matched to a gene. The CDR3 extends over 20 amino acids. Germline assignment: CDR1 LGHNA and CDR2 YSLEER. The CDR3 sequence: CASTNKVPSGSSSGANVLTF. Here the CDR3 DNA reads TGCGCCAGCACCAATAAAGTACCTAGCGGGAGTAGCTCTGGGGCCAACGTCCTGACTTTC.

This clonotype was seen repeatedly, ten times or more. This chain connects TRBV29-1 to TRBJ1-1, with 7 bases fitting TRBD1. Germline CDR1 reads SQVTM; CDR2 reads ANQGSEA. V shed 3 bases, J shed 0 bases, and the junction held 7 bases outside the gene matches. The CDR3 totals 15 residues. This CDR3 reads CSVDIRTGLNTEAFF. CDR3 bases: TGCAGCGTTGATATACGGACAGGACTGAACACTGAAGCTTTCTTT.

This clonotype has ten or more counts. The V and J genes are TRBV6-6 and TRBJ1-2; possible D gene TRBD1, 5 bases. CDR1 MNHNY and CDR2 SVGAGI come from the germline V gene (reference sequence). The germline V and J ends were trimmed by 11 bases and 3 bases, with 16 bases remaining between them. The CDR3 is 13 amino acids. CDR3 loop: CAVLGGGDYGYTF. The CDR3 DNA reads as TGTGCCGTCCTCGGTGGGGGGGACTATGGCTACACCTTC.

This clonotype occurred many times. The chain is built from TRBV29-1 and TRBJ1-1; possible D gene TRBD1, 5 bases. In germline, CDR1 is SQVTM, CDR2 ANQGSEA. The CDR3 is made up of 10 amino acids. Trimming took 5 bases from V and 12 from J, leaving 13 bases between them. The CDR3 region is CSVRRVLTFF. Written as DNA, the CDR3 is TGCAGCGTTCGCAGGGTATTAACTTTCTTT.

This clonotype occurred many times. The chain employs TRBV20-1 and TRBJ2-3; D is unresolved. Germline CDR1 DFQATT, CDR2 SNEGSKA (reference sequence). There are 15 residues in the CDR3. V was cut by 4 bases and J by 1 base, with 15 bases left in between. The DNA of the CDR3 is TGCAGTGCTACCTCGACGGATGGTGGCACAGATACGCAGTATTTT. Translated: CSATSTDGGTDTQYF.

This clonotype was seen only a few times. The V gene is TRBV7-6, the J gene TRBJ2-1, with 12 positions matching TRBD1. This CDR3 comprises 15 residues. Germline loops: CDR1 SGHVS, CDR2 FNYEAQ. Germline trimming cut 5 bases from V and 6 bases from J; bases unmatched to any gene: 5. The CDR3 reads CASSAGTGGINEQFF. In DNA, the CDR3 is TGTGCCAGCAGCGCCGGGACAGGGGGCATCAATGAGCAGTTCTTC.

This clonotype was observed at least ten times. The chain is built from TRBV10-3 and TRBJ2-5, with D perhaps given as TRBD1 or TRBD2 (5 bases each). Trimming removed 11 bases from V and 0 bases from J, with 19 bases in between. The CDR3 has 15 amino acids. Germline V gene data show CDR1 as ENHRY and CDR2 as SYGVKD. In DNA form, the CDR3 reads TGTGCCGCCCGAGGGGTTGGAGGTAACCAAGAGACCCAGTACTTC. Translated: CAARGVGGNQETQYF.

This clonotype was seen more than once but under ten times. This chain joins TRBV12-3 or TRBV12-4 and TRBJ1-5; possibly TRBD1 for D (6 bases). The CDR3 is 18 residues long. V was pared by 1 base and J by 4 bases, with 20 bases between. For the CDR3, the DNA is TGTGCCAGCAGTTTAGTTAAGGACAGTGACGGAGGAAATCAGCCCCAGCATTTT. It codes for CASSLVKDSDGGNQPQHF.

This clonotype came up a few times. A much larger clone differs by one base, so this may be a read error. The rearrangement joins TRBV29-1 to TRBJ1-1; D gene ambiguous. The CDR3 length is 12 residues. CDR1 and CDR2 from the germline V gene are SQVTM and ANQGSEA. Trimming removed 5 bases from V and 1 base from J, with 8 bases in between. CDR3 sequence reads: CSVLRRNTEAFF. The CDR3 DNA is TGCAGCGTTCTAAGGCGGAACACTGAAGCTTTCTTT.

This clonotype was counted many times. The chain combines TRBV5-1 with TRBJ1-1; the match to TRBD1 covers 7 bases. Germline values: CDR1 SGHRS, CDR2 YFSETQ. V gave up 4 bases and J gave up 2 bases; unmatched junction bases: 8. The length of the CDR3 is 15 residues. The CDR3 spells CASSVTGTDNTEAFF. The DNA of the CDR3 is TGCGCCAGCAGCGTCACCGGGACAGACAACACTGAAGCTTTCTTT.

This clonotype came up many times. The gene calls are TRBV5-1 and TRBJ1-3; possible D gene TRBD1, 6 bases. CDR3 length: 17 residues. Germline V gene lookup returns CDR1 SGHRS and CDR2 YFSETQ. Trimming took 0 bases from V and 0 from J, leaving 13 bases between them. The CDR3 loop is CASSLGHDRLSGNTIYF. CDR3 DNA: TGCGCCAGCAGCTTGGGGCATGACAGGCTCTCTGGAAACACCATATATTTT.

Many counts were recorded for this clonotype. V is TRBV12-3 or TRBV12-4 and J is TRBJ1-2, with D hard to call. V lost 3 bases and J lost 4, with 15 bases in between. The CDR3 is 15 amino acids. The CDR3, as DNA: TGTGCCAGCAGTTTTAATAAGGGAGATACCTATGGCTACACCTTC. It encodes CASSFNKGDTYGYTF.

This clonotype has ten or more counts. The rearrangement uses TRBV20-1 and TRBJ2-2; 7 positions agree with TRBD2. V lost 6 bases and J lost 1; bases outside the gene matches: 8. The CDR3 has 15 residues. Germline lookup yields CDR1 DFQATT and CDR2 SNEGSKA (reference sequence). As DNA, the CDR3 is TGCAGTGCGCGTAGGGGCGGGAGGAACACCGGGGAGCTGTTTTTT. This sequence encodes CSARRGGRNTGELFF.

This clonotype was recorded at least ten times. The chain recombines TRBV11-2 with TRBJ2-3; 15 nucleotides agree with TRBD2. The germline CDR1 and CDR2 sequences are SGHAT and FQNNGV. J was trimmed by 0 bases and V by 3 bases; bases with no gene match: 13. The CDR3 has 21 amino acids. The CDR3 is CASSFRHGTSGGYWSTDTQYF. Here the CDR3 DNA reads TGTGCCAGCAGCTTTCGACACGGGACTAGCGGGGGGTACTGGAGCACAGATACGCAGTATTTT.

The chain links TRBV27 to TRBJ2-7; D remains ambiguous. The V gene's germline CDR1 is MNHEY and CDR2 SMNVEV (reference sequence). Trimming pared 5 bases from V and 4 bases from J, leaving 18 bases between. This CDR3 spans 15 amino acids. The CDR3 sequence: CASSPFGSSIYEQYF. DNA for the CDR3: TGTGCCAGCAGTCCTTTTGGCAGTTCTATTTACGAGCAGTACTTC.

The chain links TRBV5-1 to TRBJ2-2; a weak D match, TRBD1 (5 bases). Germline V CDR1 and CDR2: SGHRS, YFSETQ. This CDR3 has 16 residues. Trimming cost V 4 bases and J 0 bases, with 13 bases left between them. Written as DNA, the CDR3 is TGCGCCAGCAGCCTCCTCTCGACAGCGAACACCGGGGAGCTGTTTTTT. It codes for CASSLLSTANTGELFF. The variable domain in full, completed from reference TRBV5-1 and TRBJ2-2, reads KAGVTQTPRYLIKTRGQQVTLSCSPISGHRSVSWYQQTPGQGLQFLFEYFSETQRNKGNFPGRFSGRQFSNSRSEMNVSTLELGDSALYLCASSLLSTANTGELFFGEGSRLTVL.

The table lists this clonotype with many counts. The J gene is TRBJ1-6, the V gene TRBV5-1; 7 nucleotides match TRBD1. There are 16 residues in the CDR3. The germline CDR1 and CDR2 sequences are SGHRS and YFSETQ. The ends lost 4 bases at V and 5 bases at J; junction bases unmatched: 9. The CDR3 here is CASSLVGGFNNSPLHF. CDR3 in DNA: TGCGCCAGCAGCCTAGTAGGGGGCTTTAATAATTCACCCCTCCACTTT.

This clonotype has ten or more counts. The chain employs TRBV10-3 and TRBJ2-5; 10 bases line up with TRBD2. With 7 bases clipped from V and 7 bases from J, the junction kept 12 bases outside the gene matches. The CDR3 contains 15 residues. Germline lookup yields CDR1 ENHRY and CDR2 SYGVKD. The CDR3 DNA reads TGTGCCATCACCTCGGAGCGGGGGGGTTCCGGGACCCAGTACTTC. Amino acid sequence: CAITSERGGSGTQYF.

This clonotype was counted many times. The J gene is TRBJ2-1, the V gene TRBV5-1, with D perhaps TRBD1 (5 bases). Germline values: CDR1 SGHRS, CDR2 YFSETQ. V lost 0 bases and J lost 5, with 12 bases in between. This CDR3 is 15 amino acids long. CDR3 sequence (DNA): TGCGCCAGCAGCTTGGGGACACAAAGAGACAATGAGCAGTTCTTC. It encodes CASSLGTQRDNEQFF.

This clonotype was counted between two and nine times. DNA of the CDR3: TGCAGTGCCCATGACAGGTTAATTGCCGAGCAGTACTTC. This translates into CSAHDRLIAEQYF. The V and J genes are TRBV20-1 and TRBJ2-7; a possible D gene is TRBD1 (6 bases). The CDR3 totals 13 residues. CDR1 is DFQATT and CDR2 is SNEGSKA in the germline V gene (reference sequence). V lost 6 bases to trimming and J lost 6 bases, with 18 bases between them.